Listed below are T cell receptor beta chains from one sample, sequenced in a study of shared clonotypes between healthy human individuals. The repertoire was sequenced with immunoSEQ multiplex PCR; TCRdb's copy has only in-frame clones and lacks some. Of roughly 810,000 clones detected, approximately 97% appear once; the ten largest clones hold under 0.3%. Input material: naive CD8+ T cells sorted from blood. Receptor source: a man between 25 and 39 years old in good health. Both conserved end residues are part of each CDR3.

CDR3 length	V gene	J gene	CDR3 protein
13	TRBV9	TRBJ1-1	CASSAGGGTEAFF
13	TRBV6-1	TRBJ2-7	CASSESSSYEQYF
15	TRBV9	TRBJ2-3	CASSNPGLARDTQYF
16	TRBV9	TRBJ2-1	CASSPKLAGSYNEQFF
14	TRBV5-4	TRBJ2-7	CASSQTGSSYEQYF
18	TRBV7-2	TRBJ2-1	CASSFPRTSGDSYNEQFF
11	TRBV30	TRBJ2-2	CAWGYTGELFF
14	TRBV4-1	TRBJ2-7	CASSQVGGGDEQYF
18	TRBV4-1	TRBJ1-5	CASSPHGNQDRVNQPQHF
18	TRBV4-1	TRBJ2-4	CASSQEYAGGLFEDIQYF
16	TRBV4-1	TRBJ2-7	CASSQDLSGTGGEQYF
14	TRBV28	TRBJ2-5	CASSLLANQETQYF
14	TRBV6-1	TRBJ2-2	CASSETKNTGELFF
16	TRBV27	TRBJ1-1	CASSLTSLHGWTEAFF
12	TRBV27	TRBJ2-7	CASRSGFYEQYF
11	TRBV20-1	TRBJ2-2	CSASITGELFF